This entry is about one TCR beta chain. Libraries were prepared by immunoSEQ multiplex PCR; TCRdb keeps only in-frame clonotypes and omits some of them. The sample gives 140,000 or so clones, more than 75% of which show up once; roughly 4.2% is in the top ten. This entry is derived from a study of blood T cell repertoires in COVID-19. Study-level background: The United States, Italy and Spain provided the acute and convalescent COVID-19 samples. In each case, the material was cDNA or gDNA derived from T cells, B-cell-depleted T cells, or PBMCs.

Germline CDR1 MDHEN, CDR2 SYDVKM. The CDR3 is 16 residues long. V was clipped by 7 bases and J by 4 bases; unmatched bases: 12. The material sequenced was peripheral blood. This TCR was recovered from a man aged 60 to 69 with acute or convalescent COVID-19. The chain links TRBV28 to TRBJ2-2; TRBD2 matches 7 bases. CDR3 sequence reads: CASTSGQRGGTGELFF. CDR3 bases: TGTGCCAGCACCTCGGGCCAGCGGGGTGGCACCGGGGAGCTGTTTTTT.